The TCR beta chain described here comes from a study of shared clonotypes between healthy human individuals. Study as a whole: CD8 memory received one plate per donor, CD8 naive two, CD4 memory three and CD4 naive three. Findings and caveats of the study: Rarefaction showed that sequencing of sorted subsets was incomplete (despite large depth). The expectation was that sequencing depth would affect clonotype sharing among donors. Non-shared clonotypes had lower generation probabilities than clonotypes shared by all four sorted-subset donors.

This clone was observed a single time. Its target is not known. CDR3 length equals 14 residues. Unmatched junction bases numbered 5, after V lost 2 bases and J lost 5 bases. Per the germline V gene, CDR1 is MNHNS and CDR2 is SASEGT. Sequenced by immunoSEQ multiplex PCR; TCRdb stores in-frame clones only, minus some. The data show about 2.3 million clones, approximately 93% seen once. The sequencing input was naive CD4+ T cells from PBMCs. Described subset: CD45RA+ positively selected. The rearrangement links TRBV6-1 to TRBJ2-5; 7 nucleotides agree with TRBD2. The source of this sequence is a man between 18 and 29 years old in good health. Some clones in this sample may be carry-over from other donors' samples. The CDR3: CASSEKGGPETQYF. The CDR3 DNA follows: TGTGCCAGCAGTGAAAAGGGAGGGCCGGAGACCCAGTACTTC.